Following are 25 T cell receptor beta chains from one sample sequenced in a study of T cells expressing NK-cell markers. For each CDR3 protein, TCRdb gives one entry from its re-call of the 5' RACE reads, without DNA. Here the sample table reports some 500,000 distinct CDR3 sequences. Sequencing input: blood T cells: a sorted CD56 or NKG2C T cell subset, CD4+ or CD8+ T cells, or bulk PBMC T cells (not recorded which). Every receptor here comes from a woman aged 45-65 years in good health.

The chain combines TRBV12-5 with TRBJ2-2; as DNA is missing, the TRBD2 call by TCRdb cannot be tested. Germline V lookup: CDR1 LGHNT, CDR2 FRNRAP. This CDR3 region has 15 residues. The CDR3 reads CASMKGLAGAGELFF.

The chain employs TRBV6-1 and TRBJ1-5; TCRdb selects TRBD1, and the lack of DNA leaves this call unchecked. This CDR3 has 17 amino acids. Per the germline V gene, CDR1 is MNHNS and CDR2 is SASEGT. Here the CDR3 reads CASSEFWDSNSNQPQHF.

The gene calls are TRBV27 and TRBJ2-2; TCRdb's D gene call, TRBD1, goes unchecked for lack of DNA. The CDR3 covers 15 residues. CDR1 and CDR2 from the germline V gene are MNHEY and SMNVEV (reference sequence). CDR3 residues: CASSLRQGSTGELFF.

The chain combines TRBV6-1 with TRBJ2-7; TCRdb's assignment of TRBD2 cannot be checked, as there is no DNA. The CDR3 has 14 amino acids. The germline V gene has CDR1 MNHNS and CDR2 SASEGT. The chain's CDR3 is CASSEAGLVNVQYF.

V is TRBV12-3 or TRBV12-4 and J is TRBJ2-7. The CDR3 is 12 amino acids. This chain's CDR3 is CASGSTTYEQYF.

J is TRBJ1-6 and V is TRBV27; TCRdb proposes TRBD1, but this gene call is untestable without DNA. Germline V gene data show CDR1 as MNHEY and CDR2 as SMNVEV (reference sequence). The CDR3 runs to 13 residues. The CDR3 sequence is CASTAGIRSPLHF.

The rearrangement links TRBV12-3 or TRBV12-4 to TRBJ2-2; TCRdb reports TRBD2, a call that lacks DNA to check it against. The CDR3 covers 15 residues. Here the CDR3 reads CASSFGELNTGELFF.

The chain joins TRBV3-1 to TRBJ1-1; with no DNA, the TCRdb D assignment of TRBD1 cannot be verified. The length of the CDR3 is 16 residues. Germline values: CDR1 LGHDT, CDR2 YNNKEL (reference sequence). CDR3 loop: CASSQPGTGVNTEAFF.

J is TRBJ2-1 and V is TRBV6-5; no DNA is available, so the TRBD2 call from TCRdb remains unchecked. CDR1 and CDR2 from the germline V gene are MNHEY and SVGAGI. This CDR3 region has 18 residues. CDR3 region: CASSSLLSGIRSYNEQFF.

The chain couples TRBV4-1 to TRBJ2-1; TCRdb names TRBD2, which stays unverified in the absence of DNA. CDR1 is MGHRA, CDR2 YSYEKL, per germline. This CDR3 contains 14 residues. CDR3 sequence: CASSQEVQSYEQFF.

V is TRBV6-1 and J is TRBJ2-2; TCRdb indicates TRBD2, and absent DNA this call remains unverified. This CDR3 contains 16 residues. Germline V CDR1 and CDR2: MNHNS, SASEGT. The chain's CDR3 is CASSPRLAGAVGELFF.

The chain employs TRBV20-1 and TRBJ2-1; as DNA is missing, the TRBD1 call by TCRdb cannot be tested. Germline assignment: CDR1 DFQATT and CDR2 SNEGSKA (reference sequence). The CDR3 extends over 18 amino acids. CDR3 loop: CSAPNRQGEGGLAIEQFF.

This sequence joins TRBV5-5 and TRBJ2-1. This CDR3 is built from 14 residues. Germline V gene lookup returns CDR1 SGHKS and CDR2 YYEKEE (reference sequence). This chain's CDR3 is CASSWDWAGDEQFF.

The V gene is TRBV5-1, the J gene TRBJ1-1; TCRdb selects TRBD1, and the lack of DNA leaves this call unchecked. This CDR3 spans 14 amino acids. The V gene's germline CDR1 is SGHRS and CDR2 YFSETQ. The CDR3 region is CASSLRQGGTEAFF.

This chain uses TRBV6-5 with TRBJ1-1; TCRdb lists TRBD1, though no DNA is available to test this call. The length of the CDR3 is 14 residues. Germline CDR1 MNHEY, CDR2 SVGAGI. This chain's CDR3 is CASGETGQSTEAFF.

The chain joins TRBV4-1 to TRBJ2-1; checking the TCRdb D call of TRBD2 is not possible without DNA. The length of the CDR3 is 17 residues. The germline gives CDR1 MGHRA, CDR2 YSYEKL. The CDR3 protein is CASSQEASGRALNEQFF.

V usage is TRBV10-1 and J usage is TRBJ2-1. The CDR3 is 12 amino acids. Looked up from germline, CDR1 is WNHNN and CDR2 is SYGVQD (reference sequence). The CDR3: CASSGDPEPQFF.

This chain joins TRBV6-2 or TRBV6-3 and TRBJ2-1; the D call of TRBD1 rests on TCRdb alone, since no DNA is present to check it. Germline values: CDR1 MNHEY, CDR2 SVGEGT. CDR3 length: 15 amino acids. The CDR3 loop is CASSYGGGISNEQFF.

The chain joins TRBV3-1 to TRBJ2-2. CDR3 length: 14 amino acids. Germline lookup yields CDR1 LGHDT and CDR2 YNNKEL (reference sequence). CDR3 sequence reads: CASSQGAATGELFF.

The CDR3: CASSPKGPGEQFF. This sequence joins TRBV11-3 and TRBJ2-1; TCRdb outputs TRBD2, but without DNA this stays unchecked. The CDR3 has 13 amino acids. The germline V gene encodes CDR1 SGHNT and CDR2 YENEEA.

V usage is TRBV9 and J usage is TRBJ2-1. The CDR3 extends over 14 amino acids. Germline V CDR1 and CDR2: SGDLS, YYNGEE. The CDR3 is CASSPRVDNNEQFF.

The chain links TRBV12-3 or TRBV12-4 to TRBJ2-1. CDR3 size: 12 residues. CDR3 sequence: CASILNGNEQFF.

This chain joins TRBV5-1 and TRBJ2-5. This CDR3 has 14 residues. Germline CDR1 SGHRS, CDR2 YFSETQ. CDR3 residues: CASSWATVGETQYF.

CDR3 residues: CASSQDRPGTSGRRSTDTQYF. V gene TRBV4-1 combines with J gene TRBJ2-3; TCRdb names TRBD2, which stays unverified in the absence of DNA. The CDR3 totals 21 residues. Per germline, CDR1 MGHRA and CDR2 YSYEKL.

The chain joins TRBV11-3 to TRBJ2-7; the D gene TCRdb calls, TRBD2, cannot be checked with no DNA. This CDR3 spans 17 amino acids. Germline assignment: CDR1 SGHNT and CDR2 YENEEA. CDR3 region: CASSPWFSGSTSYEQYF.